This TCR beta chain stems from a study of cytomegalovirus exposure and HLA in healthy donors. Study-level points and caveats: Judged likely to be a sequencing artifact was a cluster of highly shared sequence variants. Analyses of presence/absence relied on an assumption of roughly uniform sequencing depth across donors.

The primer mix had 60 Vbeta and 13 Jbeta primers. The protocol was immunoSEQ multiplex PCR, while the TCRdb copy is restricted to in-frame clones and leaves out a portion. The table records about 110,000 clones, roughly 80% of them present only once. There are 14 residues in the CDR3. Germline CDR1 reads LNHDA; CDR2 reads SQIVND (reference sequence). The trim removed 5 bases at V and 2 bases at J, leaving 6 bases unmatched. On this clone: Its specificity is unknown.

The V gene is TRBV19, the J gene TRBJ2-7, with 7 positions matching TRBD2. Source material: PBMCs. This TCR was sampled from a young man in good health and CMV-seronegative. DNA of the CDR3: TGTGCCAGTAGTCTCCGACTAGCTACCTACGAGCAGTACTTC. It encodes CASSLRLATYEQYF.